The 2 T cell receptor beta chains below all came from one sample that was sequenced in a study of blood T cell repertoires in COVID-19 (TCRdb year 2020). The library was obtained by the immunoSEQ multiplex PCR assay. In TCRdb, the immuneACCESS table is reduced to in-frame sequences with V and J assigned. These tables do not hold every clone; where another copy was compared, an unresolved V gene accounts for under half, and the others remain unexplained. The sample table holds under 35,000 clones, of which over 75% were seen once. The ten largest clonotypes hold around 6.2% of the sample. Input material: peripheral blood. The receptor set was obtained from a human donor in a cohort sampled during active COVID-19.

V and J are TRBV7-2 and TRBJ2-3; TRBD2 might be the D (6 bases). Trimming shortened V by 4 bases and J by 0 bases, and 14 bases separated the two germline ends. This CDR3 is 16 amino acids long. Germline V gives CDR1 SGHTA, CDR2 FQGNSA. The CDR3 sequence is CASSYEPGLSTDTQYF. The CDR3 nucleotides are TGTGCCAGCAGCTACGAACCGGGACTGAGCACAGATACGCAGTATTTT.

The gene calls are TRBV5-4 and TRBJ2-4; 9 nucleotides match TRBD1. Trimming at V came to 0 bases and at J to 14 bases, leaving 6 bases not matched to a gene. The CDR3 runs to 13 residues. Germline lookup yields CDR1 SGHNT and CDR2 YYREEE (reference sequence). Here the CDR3 reads CASSLEGRDREYF. Here the CDR3 DNA reads TGTGCCAGCAGCTTGGAGGGGAGGGACAGGGAGTACTTC.